This note documents a single TCR beta chain sequence. The CDR3 covers 14 residues. Germline V gene data show CDR1 as SGDLS and CDR2 as YYNGEE. Deletions cut 2 bases from V and 3 bases from J, with 12 bases between. TCRdb keeps only in-frame clones here, not all; method: immunoSEQ multiplex PCR. The repertoire holds approximately 230,000 clones, with approximately 83% as singletons. This specimen belongs to a study of blood T cell repertoires in COVID-19. Study at large: Acute and convalescent COVID-19 specimens originated in the United States, Italy and Spain.

V usage is TRBV9 and J usage is TRBJ2-7; TRBD1 is a possible D gene (6 bases). Specimen: peripheral blood. The source of this sequence is a man aged 80 or over with acute or convalescent COVID-19. As DNA, the CDR3 is TGTGCCAGCAGCGTCACCGGGACATACTACGAGCAGTACTTC. This translates into CASSVTGTYYEQYF.